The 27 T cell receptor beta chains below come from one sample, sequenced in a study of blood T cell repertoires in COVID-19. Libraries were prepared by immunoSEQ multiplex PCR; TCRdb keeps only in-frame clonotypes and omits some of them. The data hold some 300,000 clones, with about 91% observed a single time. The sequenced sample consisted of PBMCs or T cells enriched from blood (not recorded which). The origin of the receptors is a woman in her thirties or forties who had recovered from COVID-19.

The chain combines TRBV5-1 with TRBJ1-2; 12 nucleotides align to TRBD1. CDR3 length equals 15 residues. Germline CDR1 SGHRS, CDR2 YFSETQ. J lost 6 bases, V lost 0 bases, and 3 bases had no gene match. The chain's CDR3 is CASSLAGTGGNGYTF. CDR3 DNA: TGCGCCAGCAGCTTGGCCGGGACAGGGGGCAATGGCTACACCTTC.

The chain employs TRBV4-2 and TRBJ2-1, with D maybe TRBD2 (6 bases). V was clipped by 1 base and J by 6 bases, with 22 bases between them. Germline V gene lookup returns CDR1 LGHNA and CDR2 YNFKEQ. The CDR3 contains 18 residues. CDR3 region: CASSQGGRGALGGNEQFF. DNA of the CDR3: TGTGCCAGCAGCCAAGGAGGTCGAGGGGCCTTGGGGGGCAATGAGCAGTTCTTC.

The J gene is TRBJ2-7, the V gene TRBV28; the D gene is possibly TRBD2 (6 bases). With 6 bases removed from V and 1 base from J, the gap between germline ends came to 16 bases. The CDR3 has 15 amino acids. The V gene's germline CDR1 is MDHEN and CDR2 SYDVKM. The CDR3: CASRIAGRKSYEQYF. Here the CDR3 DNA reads TGTGCCAGCAGAATTGCCGGGAGAAAATCCTACGAGCAGTACTTC.

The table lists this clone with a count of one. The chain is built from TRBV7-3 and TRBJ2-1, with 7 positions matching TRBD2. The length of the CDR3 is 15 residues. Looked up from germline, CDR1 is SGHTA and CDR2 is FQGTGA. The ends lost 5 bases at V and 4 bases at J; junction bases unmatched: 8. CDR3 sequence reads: CASSQDGGSYNEQFF. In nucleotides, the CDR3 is TGTGCCAGCAGCCAGGACGGGGGGAGTTACAATGAGCAGTTCTTC.

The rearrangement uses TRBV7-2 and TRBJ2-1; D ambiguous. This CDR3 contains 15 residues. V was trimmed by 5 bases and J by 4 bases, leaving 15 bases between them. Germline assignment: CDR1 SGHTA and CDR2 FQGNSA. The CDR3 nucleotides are TGTGCCAGCAGCCGTCTGGCGGAACCTTACAATGAGCAGTTCTTC. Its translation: CASSRLAEPYNEQFF.

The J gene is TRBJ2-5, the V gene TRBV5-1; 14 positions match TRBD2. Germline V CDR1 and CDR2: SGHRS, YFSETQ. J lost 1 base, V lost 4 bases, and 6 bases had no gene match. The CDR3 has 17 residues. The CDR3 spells CASSQGLAGATQETQYF. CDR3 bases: TGCGCCAGCAGCCAGGGACTAGCGGGGGCAACCCAAGAGACCCAGTACTTC.

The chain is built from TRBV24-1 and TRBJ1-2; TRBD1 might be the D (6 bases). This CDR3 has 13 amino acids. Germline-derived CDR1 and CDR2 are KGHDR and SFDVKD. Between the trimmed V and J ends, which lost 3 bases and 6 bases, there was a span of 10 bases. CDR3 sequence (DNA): TGTGCCACCAGTGATACAGGGACGGATGGCTACACCTTC. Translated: CATSDTGTDGYTF.

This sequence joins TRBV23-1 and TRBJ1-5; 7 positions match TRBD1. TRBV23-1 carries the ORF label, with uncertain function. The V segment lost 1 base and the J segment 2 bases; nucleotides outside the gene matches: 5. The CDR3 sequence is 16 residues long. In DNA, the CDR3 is TGCGCCAGCAGTCAATTGACAGGGCCCGGCAATCAGCCCCAGCATTTT. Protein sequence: CASSQLTGPGNQPQHF.

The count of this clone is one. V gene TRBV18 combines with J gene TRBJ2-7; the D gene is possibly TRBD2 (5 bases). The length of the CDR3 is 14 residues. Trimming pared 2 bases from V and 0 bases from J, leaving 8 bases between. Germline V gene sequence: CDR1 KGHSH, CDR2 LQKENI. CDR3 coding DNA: TGTGCCAGCTCACCATACGGGAACTCCTACGAGCAGTACTTC. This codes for CASSPYGNSYEQYF.

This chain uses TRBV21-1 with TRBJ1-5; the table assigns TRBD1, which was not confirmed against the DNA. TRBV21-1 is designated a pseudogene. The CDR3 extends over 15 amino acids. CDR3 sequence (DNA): TGTGCCAGCAGCAAAGGGCAGGGCCCAAATCAGCCCCAGCATTTT. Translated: CASSKGQGPNQPQHF.

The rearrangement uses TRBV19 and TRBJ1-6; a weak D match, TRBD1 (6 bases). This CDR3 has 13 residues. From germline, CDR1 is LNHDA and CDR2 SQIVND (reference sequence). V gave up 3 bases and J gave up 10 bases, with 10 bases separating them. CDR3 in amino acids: CASSILQGSPLHF. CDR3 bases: TGTGCCAGTAGTATTCTACAGGGATCACCCCTCCACTTT.

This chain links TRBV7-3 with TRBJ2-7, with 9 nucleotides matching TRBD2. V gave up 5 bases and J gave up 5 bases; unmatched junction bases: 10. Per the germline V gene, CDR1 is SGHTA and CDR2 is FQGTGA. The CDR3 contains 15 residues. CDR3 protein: CASSRGLASPNEQYF. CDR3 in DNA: TGTGCCAGCAGCCGGGGACTAGCCTCTCCCAACGAGCAGTACTTC.

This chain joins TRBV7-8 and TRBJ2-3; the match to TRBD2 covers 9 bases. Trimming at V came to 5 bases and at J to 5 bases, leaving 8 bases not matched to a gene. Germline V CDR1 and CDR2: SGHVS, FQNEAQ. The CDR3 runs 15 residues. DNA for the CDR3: TGTGCCAGCAGCCCCTCGCGGGGGGGACAAGATACGCAGTATTTT. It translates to CASSPSRGGQDTQYF.

CDR3 coding DNA: TGCAGCCCCTCCGTCGACGAGCAGTACTTC. Translating gives CSPSVDEQYF. The chain combines TRBV29-1 with TRBJ2-7, with no clear D. CDR1 and CDR2 (germline): SQVTM, ANQGSEA. The V end lost 8 bases, the J end lost 5 bases, and 10 bases lay between the germline ends. The CDR3 sequence is 10 residues long.

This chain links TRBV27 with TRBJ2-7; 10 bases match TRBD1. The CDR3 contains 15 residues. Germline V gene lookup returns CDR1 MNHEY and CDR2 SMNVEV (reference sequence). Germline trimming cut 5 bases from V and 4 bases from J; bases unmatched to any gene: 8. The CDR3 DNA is TGTGCCAGCAGTAAACAGACAGGGGGCTTGTACGAGCAGTACTTC. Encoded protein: CASSKQTGGLYEQYF.

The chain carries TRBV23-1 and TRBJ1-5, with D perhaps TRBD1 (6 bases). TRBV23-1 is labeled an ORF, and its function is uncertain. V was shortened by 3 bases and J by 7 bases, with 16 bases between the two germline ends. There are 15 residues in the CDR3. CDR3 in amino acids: CASSQADNRDQPQHF. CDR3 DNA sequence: TGCGCCAGCAGTCAGGCTGATAACAGGGACCAGCCCCAGCATTTT.

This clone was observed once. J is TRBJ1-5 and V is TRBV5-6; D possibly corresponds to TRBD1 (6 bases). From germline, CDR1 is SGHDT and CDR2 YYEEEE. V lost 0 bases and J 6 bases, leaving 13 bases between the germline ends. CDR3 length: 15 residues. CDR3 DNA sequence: TGTGCCAGCAGCTTGGGGCCACAGGGTGGTCAGCCCCAGCATTTT. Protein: CASSLGPQGGQPQHF.

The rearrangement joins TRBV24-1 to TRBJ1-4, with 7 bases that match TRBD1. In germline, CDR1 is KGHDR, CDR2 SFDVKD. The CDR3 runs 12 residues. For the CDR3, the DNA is TGTGCTCAGGGACCAGGGGGTGAAAAACTGTTTTTT. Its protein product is CAQGPGGEKLFF.

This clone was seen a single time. The CDR3 DNA follows: TGTGCCTGGAGCACCGGGGGGACCGGTGGGAACATTCAGTACTTC. Its translation: CAWSTGGTGGNIQYF. V gene TRBV30 combines with J gene TRBJ2-4, with 7 bases identical to TRBD2. This CDR3 spans 15 amino acids. J gave up 7 bases and V 3 bases, and 12 bases lay outside the gene matches. Germline V gene data show CDR1 as GTSNPN and CDR2 as SVGIG (reference sequence).

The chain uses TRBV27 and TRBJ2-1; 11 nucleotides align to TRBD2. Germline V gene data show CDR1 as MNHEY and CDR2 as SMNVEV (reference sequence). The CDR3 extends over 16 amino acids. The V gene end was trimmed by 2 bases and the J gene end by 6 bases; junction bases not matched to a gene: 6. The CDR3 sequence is CASSLVGLAGTNEQFF. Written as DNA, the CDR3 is TGTGCCAGCAGTTTAGTCGGACTAGCGGGTACCAATGAGCAGTTCTTC.

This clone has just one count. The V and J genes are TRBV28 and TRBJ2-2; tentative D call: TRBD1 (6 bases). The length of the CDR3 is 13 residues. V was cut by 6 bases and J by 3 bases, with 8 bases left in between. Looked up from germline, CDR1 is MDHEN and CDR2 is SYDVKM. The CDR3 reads CASRWTDTGELFF. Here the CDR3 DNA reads TGTGCCAGCAGGTGGACAGACACCGGGGAGCTGTTTTTT.

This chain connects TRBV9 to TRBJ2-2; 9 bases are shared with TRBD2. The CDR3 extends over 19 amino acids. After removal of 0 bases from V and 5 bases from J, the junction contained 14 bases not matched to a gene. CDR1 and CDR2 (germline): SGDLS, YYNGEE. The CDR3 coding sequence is TGTGCCAGCAGCGTAGGATTAGCGGGAGCCTCCCGGTGGACCGGGGAGCTGTTTTTT. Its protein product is CASSVGLAGASRWTGELFF.

The CDR3 sequence: CATSGTRLGGDFRETQYF. The CDR3 nucleotides read TGTGCCACCAGCGGAACTCGACTGGGGGGAGACTTCCGAGAGACCCAGTACTTC. The V call is TRBV15, the J call TRBJ2-5, with TRBD2 as a possible D gene (6 bases). This CDR3 is 18 amino acids long. V lost 5 bases to trimming and J lost 4 bases, with 26 bases between them. Looked up from germline, CDR1 is LNHNV and CDR2 is YYDKDF (reference sequence).

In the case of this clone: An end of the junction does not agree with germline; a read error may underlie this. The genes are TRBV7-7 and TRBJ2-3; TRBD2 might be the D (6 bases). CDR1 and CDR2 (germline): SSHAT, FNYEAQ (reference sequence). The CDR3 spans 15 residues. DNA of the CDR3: TGTGCTAGCAGCTTAGACGGGAGCCCTTCCGATACGCAGTATTTT. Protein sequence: CASSLDGSPSDTQYF.

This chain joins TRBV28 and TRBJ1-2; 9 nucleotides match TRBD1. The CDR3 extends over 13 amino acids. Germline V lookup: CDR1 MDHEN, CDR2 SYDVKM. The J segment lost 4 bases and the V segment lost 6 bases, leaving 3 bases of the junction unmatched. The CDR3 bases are TGTGCCAGCAGGCGGACAGGGGCCTATGGCTACACCTTC. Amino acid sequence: CASRRTGAYGYTF.

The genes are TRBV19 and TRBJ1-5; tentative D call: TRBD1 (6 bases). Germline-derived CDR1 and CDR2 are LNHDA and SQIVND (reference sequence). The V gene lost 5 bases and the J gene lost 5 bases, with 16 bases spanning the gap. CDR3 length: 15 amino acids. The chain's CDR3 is CASSPEGHDYQPQHF. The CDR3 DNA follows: TGTGCCAGTAGTCCCGAGGGACACGACTATCAGCCCCAGCATTTT.

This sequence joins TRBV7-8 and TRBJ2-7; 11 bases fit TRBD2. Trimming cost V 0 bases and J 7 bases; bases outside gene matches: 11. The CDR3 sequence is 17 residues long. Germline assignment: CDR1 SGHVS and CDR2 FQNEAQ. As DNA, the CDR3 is TGTGCCAGCAGCTTAGCGCCGGGACTAGCGGCAGTGGGGGAGCAGTACTTC. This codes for CASSLAPGLAAVGEQYF.